These 8 T cell receptor beta chains originate from one sample sequenced in a study of blood T cell repertoires in COVID-19. Using immunoSEQ multiplex PCR, the repertoire was profiled, and TCRdb retains in-frame clones only, with some absent. Of approximately 280,000 clones detected, nearly 90% appear once; the ten largest clones hold less than 2%. The specimen was PBMCs or T cells enriched from blood (not recorded which). These receptors originate from a young woman with acute COVID-19.

The chain carries TRBV2 and TRBJ1-1; D is unresolved. There are 13 residues in the CDR3. CDR1 is SNHLY and CDR2 is FYNNEI in the germline V gene. The ends were cut back, 4 bases at V and 3 bases at J, with 9 bases in the middle. The CDR3 reads CASSGGADTEAFF. In DNA, the CDR3 is TGTGCCAGCAGTGGAGGAGCGGACACTGAAGCTTTCTTT.

The chain has TRBV30 and TRBJ2-7; 8 bases align to TRBD2. Germline CDR1 GTSNPN, CDR2 SVGIG (reference sequence). The CDR3 totals 15 residues. The J segment lost 0 bases and the V segment lost 2 bases, leaving 6 bases of the junction unmatched. CDR3 region: CAWSIIAGPSYEQYF. For the CDR3, the DNA is TGTGCCTGGAGTATAATAGCGGGGCCCTCCTACGAGCAGTACTTC.

This chain connects TRBV28 to TRBJ2-7, with 10 bases matching TRBD1. The CDR3 loop spans 13 amino acids. The V and J ends lost 7 bases and 2 bases, in that order; junction bases with no gene match: 2. Germline assignment: CDR1 MDHEN and CDR2 SYDVKM. CDR3 in amino acids: CASTGQGAYEQYF. The CDR3 region has the DNA TGTGCCAGCACCGGACAGGGGGCCTACGAGCAGTACTTC.

The CDR3 DNA reads TGTGCCAGCAGCCAATTAGGTTCGGACAGGGAAGTTGAGCAGTTCTTC. Protein product: CASSQLGSDREVEQFF. The rearrangement uses TRBV14 and TRBJ2-1, with TRBD1 identical over 8 bases. The CDR3 covers 16 residues. The J segment lost 9 bases and the V segment lost 2 bases, leaving 12 bases of the junction unmatched. Germline-derived CDR1 and CDR2 are SGHDN and FVKESK.

The chain uses TRBV5-5 and TRBJ2-2; D call uncertain. This CDR3 comprises 15 residues. In germline, CDR1 is SGHKS, CDR2 YYEKEE (reference sequence). Trimming took 3 bases from V and 2 from J, leaving 11 bases between them. The CDR3 sequence is CASSYDTLNTGELFF. The CDR3 region has the DNA TGTGCCAGCAGCTATGACACCTTAAACACCGGGGAGCTGTTTTTT.

V usage is TRBV6-5 and J usage is TRBJ1-2, with D unresolved. The V and J ends lost 2 bases and 8 bases respectively, with 15 bases between them. The germline V gene has CDR1 MNHEY and CDR2 SVGAGI. The CDR3 runs to 14 residues. CDR3 coding DNA: TGTGCCAGCAGTTACGACCCTAGGACTAGGGGCTACACCTTC. This sequence encodes CASSYDPRTRGYTF.

The chain joins TRBV28 to TRBJ2-2; 10 nucleotides line up with TRBD2. The J segment lost 4 bases and the V segment lost 5 bases, leaving 4 bases of the junction unmatched. Germline V gene data show CDR1 as MDHEN and CDR2 as SYDVKM. CDR3 length: 15 amino acids. The CDR3 loop reads CASSTGLAVTGELFF. Here the CDR3 DNA reads TGTGCCAGCAGTACCGGACTAGCGGTCACCGGGGAGCTGTTTTTT.

The chain joins TRBV4-3 to TRBJ2-7, with a possible D match to TRBD1 (6 bases). Germline CDR1 and CDR2: LGHNA and YSLEER. V lost 1 base to trimming and J lost 3 bases, with 13 bases between them. This CDR3 has 15 residues. DNA of the CDR3: TGCGCCAGCAGCCAAGTAGCAGGGGTGATCTACGAGCAGTACTTC. Translated: CASSQVAGVIYEQYF.